This entry lists 20 T cell receptor beta chains sequenced from one sample in a study of identical twins. Each CDR3 protein gets one entry after TCRdb re-called the 5' RACE reads with MiXCR. The sample has some 660,000 distinct CDR3 sequences, 8.5% to 9% seen once. These same records also appear under a second study, on yellow fever vaccine responses in identical twins.

The sequencing input was PBMCs. The source of these receptors is a woman under 30 in good health.

This clonotype was recorded a few times. This rearrangement joins TRBV15 to TRBJ1-3; the D is unclear. Trimming shortened V by 0 bases and J by 2 bases, and 5 bases separated the two germline ends. The CDR3 sequence is 14 residues long. The germline CDR1 and CDR2 sequences are LNHNV and YYDKDF (reference sequence). The chain's CDR3 is CATSRDPAGNTIYF. CDR3 coding DNA: TGTGCCACCAGCAGAGATCCCGCTGGAAACACCATATATTTT.

This chain links TRBV9 with TRBJ1-2; TRBD1 matches at 9 bases. The CDR3 loop spans 17 amino acids. The V gene end was trimmed by 2 bases and the J gene end by 4 bases; junction bases not matched to a gene: 12. The germline CDR1 and CDR2 sequences are SGDLS and YYNGEE. The chain's CDR3 is CASSVGGTGTGVYGYTF. For the CDR3, the DNA is TGTGCCAGCAGCGTTGGAGGGACAGGGACCGGGGTCTATGGCTACACCTTC.

The table lists this clonotype with a few counts. The genes are TRBV29-1 and TRBJ2-7; 8 bases are shared with TRBD1. Germline trimming cut 8 bases from V and 0 bases from J; bases unmatched to any gene: 9. CDR1 is SQVTM and CDR2 is ANQGSEA in the germline V gene. There are 14 residues in the CDR3. Here the CDR3 DNA reads TGCAGCTTAACTACAGGGGGGAGCTCCTACGAGCAGTACTTC. It encodes CSLTTGGSSYEQYF.

This clonotype occurred a few times. The CDR3 DNA reads as TGTGCCAGCAGCCAATACGACGAATGGGAGAATGAGCAGTTCTTC. The encoded protein is CASSQYDEWENEQFF. The chain links TRBV4-2 to TRBJ2-1; tentatively, D is TRBD2 (5 bases). V lost 2 bases and J lost 7, with 15 bases in between. Germline-derived CDR1 and CDR2 are LGHNA and YNFKEQ. This CDR3 contains 15 residues.

This clonotype was detected a few times. The genes are TRBV7-3 and TRBJ2-5, with D hard to call. Trimming shortened V by 0 bases and J by 2 bases, and 7 bases separated the two germline ends. The germline gives CDR1 SGHTA, CDR2 FQGTGA. CDR3 size: 14 residues. As DNA, the CDR3 is TGTGCCAGCAGCTTAACCGCCTTTCAAGAGACCCAGTACTTC. Amino acid sequence: CASSLTAFQETQYF.

This clonotype was detected only a few times. V is TRBV6-4 and J is TRBJ2-2; D is unresolved. Trimming removed 6 bases from V and 0 bases from J, with 11 bases in between. Per germline, CDR1 MRHNA and CDR2 SNTAGT. There are 15 residues in the CDR3. The CDR3 region is CASSRVAANTGELFF. CDR3 DNA sequence: TGTGCCAGCAGCCGGGTGGCTGCGAACACCGGGGAGCTGTTTTTT.

This clonotype was recorded at least ten times. The rearrangement joins TRBV12-3 or TRBV12-4 to TRBJ2-3; D perhaps matches TRBD1 (6 bases). V lost 6 bases, J lost 6 bases, and 16 bases lay in between. The CDR3 runs to 14 residues. The CDR3 DNA is TGTGCCAGCAGCTGGAGCCAGGGGACGGATACGCAGTATTTT. Protein product: CASSWSQGTDTQYF.

The V call is TRBV3-1, the J call TRBJ1-2, with TRBD1 matching 10 bases. J gave up 6 bases and V 5 bases, and 6 bases lay outside the gene matches. Germline V gives CDR1 LGHDT, CDR2 YNNKEL (reference sequence). CDR3 size: 14 residues. The CDR3 bases are TGTGCCAGCAGCGACCCCGGGACAGGGGATGGCTACACCTTC. Protein sequence: CASSDPGTGDGYTF.

Ten or more counts support this clonotype. The V gene is TRBV5-1, the J gene TRBJ1-1; unclear D gene. This CDR3 region has 14 residues. Germline CDR1 is SGHRS and CDR2 is YFSETQ. The V end lost 4 bases, the J end lost 5 bases, and 15 bases lay between the germline ends. CDR3 in amino acids: CASSQKAGRTEAFF. The DNA for the CDR3 is TGCGCCAGCAGCCAGAAGGCCGGCCGGACTGAAGCTTTCTTT. The full variable domain, with the rest looked up from reference TRBV5-1 and TRBJ1-1, is KAGVTQTPRYLIKTRGQQVTLSCSPISGHRSVSWYQQTPGQGLQFLFEYFSETQRNKGNFPGRFSGRQFSNSRSEMNVSTLELGDSALYLCASSQKAGRTEAFFGQGTRLTVV.

The chain joins TRBV13 to TRBJ2-1; D is possibly TRBD1 (5 bases). CDR1 and CDR2 (germline): PRHDT, FYEKMQ (reference sequence). V lost 2 bases, J lost 13 bases, and 12 bases lay in between. The CDR3 sequence is 12 residues long. The CDR3 DNA sequence: TGTGCCAGCAGCTTACTGGGGCAGGGCCAGTTCTTC. Its protein is CASSLLGQGQFF. Together with reference TRBV13 and TRBJ2-1, the CDR3 gives the full variable domain: AAGVIQSPRHLIKEKRETATLKCYPIPRHDTVYWYQQGPGQDPQFLISFYEKMQSDKGSIPDRFSAQQFSDYHSELNMSSLELGDSALYFCASSLLGQGQFFGPGTRLTVL.

This clonotype was recorded a few times. The rearrangement uses TRBV6-5 and TRBJ1-4; no clear D gene. The germline V gene has CDR1 MNHEY and CDR2 SVGAGI. V lost 2 bases and J lost 8, with 15 bases in between. CDR3 size: 15 residues. CDR3 nucleotides: TGTGCCAGCAGTTACCAAAGTCCCGAGAGGGAAAAACTGTTTTTT. Translating it yields CASSYQSPEREKLFF.

This clonotype has ten or more counts. This chain links TRBV15 with TRBJ2-7, with 7 nucleotides matching TRBD1. Germline CDR1 reads LNHNV; CDR2 reads YYDKDF (reference sequence). This CDR3 is 16 amino acids long. Losses at the gene ends were 0 bases for V and 3 bases for J; bases not matched to a gene: 8. CDR3 residues: CATSRDEAGGYYEQYF. As DNA, the CDR3 is TGTGCCACCAGCAGAGATGAGGCAGGGGGATACTACGAGCAGTACTTC. The variable domain in full, with the rest retrieved from reference TRBV15 and TRBJ2-7, is DAMVIQNPRYQVTQFGKPVTLSCSQTLNHNVMYWYQQKSSQAPKLLFHYYDKDFNNEADTPDNFQSRRPNTSFCFLDIRSPGLGDTAMYLCATSRDEAGGYYEQYFGPGTRLTVT.

This clonotype was detected ten times or more. This sequence joins TRBV6-6 and TRBJ2-1, with TRBD1 as a possible D gene (6 bases). The V and J ends lost 10 bases and 5 bases respectively, with 12 bases between them. CDR3 length equals 12 residues. Germline V gene data show CDR1 as MNHNY and CDR2 as SVGAGI (reference sequence). The CDR3 nucleotides are TGTGCCACAGGACAGTATCACAATGAGCAGTTCTTC. Protein sequence: CATGQYHNEQFF.

This clonotype was counted between two and nine times. V is TRBV7-2 and J is TRBJ1-1; D might be TRBD1 (5 bases). The CDR3 covers 13 residues. V shed 2 bases and J shed 6 bases, with 10 bases lying between them. Germline CDR1 and CDR2: SGHTA and FQGNSA. The CDR3 bases are TGTGCCAGCAGCTTAACGGACAAGGCTGAAGCTTTCTTT. It translates to CASSLTDKAEAFF.

This clonotype was found many times. Germline is not matched at one junction end, which may reflect a read error. The genes are TRBV5-1 and TRBJ2-3; D not certain. Germline V gives CDR1 SGHRS, CDR2 YFSETQ. This CDR3 has 12 residues. The CDR3 here is CASSLVGDTQYF. The CDR3 DNA sequence: TGTGCCAGCAGTTTAGTGGGAGATACGCAGTATTTT.

The chain combines TRBV27 with TRBJ2-7; TRBD2 agrees at 13 bases. Germline V gene data show CDR1 as MNHEY and CDR2 as SMNVEV (reference sequence). The CDR3 runs 16 residues. Trimming at V came to 5 bases and at J to 2 bases, leaving 6 bases not matched to a gene. The DNA for the CDR3 is TGTGCCAGCAGTCCGCCGGGACTAGCGGGACCCTACGAGCAGTACTTC. This codes for CASSPPGLAGPYEQYF.

This sequence joins TRBV27 and TRBJ2-7, with no clear D. This CDR3 contains 12 residues. Germline CDR1 MNHEY, CDR2 SMNVEV (reference sequence). The V and J ends lost 4 bases and 3 bases respectively, with 7 bases between them. The CDR3 DNA sequence: TGTGCCAGCAGTTCCCCATTCTACGAGCAGTACTTC. Protein: CASSSPFYEQYF.

Only a few counts were recorded for this clonotype. The chain carries TRBV11-2 and TRBJ1-6; D may be TRBD1 (5 bases). The CDR3 has 13 residues. The ends were cut back, 3 bases at V and 10 bases at J, with 10 bases in the middle. Germline CDR1 reads SGHAT; CDR2 reads FQNNGV. CDR3 protein: CASSLRGGSPLHF. The CDR3 DNA follows: TGTGCCAGCAGCTTGAGGGGAGGCTCACCCCTCCACTTT.

The J gene is TRBJ2-7, the V gene TRBV29-1, with 10 bases aligning to TRBD2. Germline CDR1 reads SQVTM; CDR2 reads ANQGSEA. The CDR3 is made up of 14 amino acids. Germline trimming cut 4 bases from V and 4 bases from J; bases unmatched to any gene: 7. The CDR3: CSVGSSGRGYEQYF. For the CDR3, the DNA is TGCAGCGTTGGATCTAGCGGGAGAGGGTACGAGCAGTACTTC.

This clonotype has just a few counts. The rearrangement links TRBV11-2 to TRBJ2-2; tentatively, D is TRBD1 (6 bases). Trimming pared 3 bases from V and 3 bases from J, leaving 17 bases between. The CDR3 has 17 amino acids. Looked up from germline, CDR1 is SGHAT and CDR2 is FQNNGV. CDR3 bases: TGTGCCAGCAGCTTCGAGGCAGGGGTTGTGGACACCGGGGAGCTGTTTTTT. This translates into CASSFEAGVVDTGELFF.